This TCR beta chain was captured by sequencing in a study of blood T cell repertoires in COVID-19. Here immunoSEQ multiplex PCR was the method, and the copy in TCRdb shows in-frame clones only, minus some. There are a few hundred thousand clones in the sample; less than 90% occur only once, and roughly 3% lies in the top ten. The V and J ends lost 4 bases and 2 bases respectively, with 20 bases between them. Per germline, CDR1 LGHDT and CDR2 YNNKEL (reference sequence). This CDR3 has 17 residues. Sequences were obtained from PBMCs or T cells enriched from blood (not recorded which). This receptor was obtained from a woman younger than 45 who had recovered from COVID-19. The chain uses TRBV3-1 (or the pseudogene TRBV3-2) and TRBJ1-1; a weak D match, TRBD1 (6 bases). CDR3 nucleotides: TGTGCCAGCAGCCTCTTCGGCGGGGGGCCGAGAAACACTGAAGCTTTCTTT. Translated, it gives CASSLFGGGPRNTEAFF.